One sample yielded the 9 T cell receptor beta chains listed below, sequenced in a study of OX40 agonist ivuxolimab in advanced cancers. Assay: immunoSEQ multiplex PCR; the TCRdb copy retains only in-frame clones and omits some. The data show roughly 43,000 clones, more than 75% seen once. This specimen consisted of CD4+ or CD8+ T cells sorted from blood, obtained in a trial of the OX40 agonist ivuxolimab. The receptors stem from an adult with an advanced solid tumor such as melanoma, head and neck, liver or kidney cancer.

This clone has a single count. The chain joins TRBV28 to TRBJ2-7; 7 positions agree with TRBD2. J lost 4 bases, V lost 4 bases, and 1 base had no gene match. Germline CDR1 and CDR2: MDHEN and SYDVKM. The CDR3 is made up of 12 amino acids. The CDR3 nucleotides are TGTGCCAGCAGTTGGGGGGGATACGAGCAGTACTTC. This sequence encodes CASSWGGYEQYF.

The rearrangement joins TRBV6-5 to TRBJ1-5, with a possible D match to TRBD1 (6 bases). Looked up from germline, CDR1 is MNHEY and CDR2 is SVGAGI. This CDR3 has 14 residues. The V and J ends lost 5 bases and 7 bases respectively, with 15 bases between them. The CDR3, as DNA: TGTGCCAGCAGTCAGGACAGTCTAATACAGCCCCAGCATTTT. Its translation: CASSQDSLIQPQHF.

This clone was observed a few times. The rearrangement links TRBV19 to TRBJ2-1; perhaps TRBD2 as D (6 bases). Trimming stripped 5 bases from V and 0 bases from J, with 14 bases between. Germline assignment: CDR1 LNHDA and CDR2 SQIVND (reference sequence). The CDR3 loop spans 16 amino acids. The CDR3 bases are TGTGCCAGTAGTCCGGGACTCGGGAGCTCCTACAATGAGCAGTTCTTC. Its translation: CASSPGLGSSYNEQFF.

The V gene is TRBV11-2, the J gene TRBJ2-3; D is uncertain. Between the trimmed V and J ends, which lost 1 base and 4 bases, there was a span of 6 bases. Germline values: CDR1 SGHAT, CDR2 FQNNGV. There are 13 residues in the CDR3. Here the CDR3 reads CASSLGGADTQYF. The DNA for the CDR3 is TGTGCCAGCAGCTTAGGCGGAGCAGATACGCAGTATTTT.

This chain links TRBV7-3 with TRBJ2-3, with 11 bases matching TRBD2. Germline CDR1 SGHTA, CDR2 FQGTGA. This CDR3 has 15 amino acids. Trimming cost V 5 bases and J 7 bases; bases outside gene matches: 8. The CDR3 coding sequence is TGTGCCAGCAGCGGAATAGCGGGGGGGCCGAATACGCAGTATTTT. It specifies CASSGIAGGPNTQYF.

The CDR3 sequence is CASNPSPMGTDTQYF. DNA of the CDR3: TGTGCCAGCAACCCCTCGCCGATGGGCACAGATACGCAGTATTTT. The genes are TRBV6-1 and TRBJ2-3; D unresolved. The CDR3 consists of 15 residues. The germline V gene encodes CDR1 MNHNS and CDR2 SASEGT. V was trimmed by 7 bases and J by 1 base, leaving 15 bases between them.

This sequence joins TRBV7-8 and TRBJ2-1; 10 bases align to TRBD2. Germline V gives CDR1 SGHVS, CDR2 FQNEAQ. Trimming removed 5 bases from V and 2 bases from J; junction bases left unmatched: 9. The CDR3 length is 17 residues. The CDR3 region has the DNA TGTGCCAGCAGCCCAAGACTAGCGGGTGAAACCTACAATGAGCAGTTCTTC. Its translation: CASSPRLAGETYNEQFF.

As for this clone: At one of its ends the junction is not consistent with the germline gene, which may arise from a read error. This chain joins TRBV7-7 and TRBJ2-7, with 8 bases identical to TRBD2. This CDR3 has 12 amino acids. From germline, CDR1 is SSHAT and CDR2 FNYEAQ (reference sequence). Written as DNA, the CDR3 is TGTGCTAGCAGCCCGGGGGGGCAAGAGCAGTACTTC. Encoded protein: CASSPGGQEQYF.

A note on this clone: Other DNA sequences within the sample encode an identical CDR3. This rearrangement joins TRBV18 to TRBJ1-1; D gene uncertain. The CDR3 is 15 amino acids. The germline V and J ends were trimmed by 3 bases and 5 bases, with 16 bases remaining between them. Germline CDR1 is KGHSH and CDR2 is LQKENI. The CDR3 is CASSPRSGVGTEAFF. CDR3 sequence (DNA): TGTGCCAGCTCACCTCGAAGTGGGGTGGGAACTGAAGCTTTCTTT.